This T cell receptor beta chain appears in the sequencing data of a study of technical replicates of blood from a handful of donors. The V segment lost 4 bases and the J segment 0 bases; nucleotides outside the gene matches: 7. Germline CDR1 and CDR2: MNHGY and SVAAGI. This CDR3 comprises 16 residues. Repertoires were generated with immunoSEQ multiplex PCR, while TCRdb's copy carries only in-frame clones and drops some. The sample records some 70,000 clones, approximately 97% being singletons. The chain combines TRBV6-9 with TRBJ2-7; 9 bases fit TRBD2. This clonotype was obtained from a human donor in good health. Sequencing input: T cells isolated from PBMCs. The CDR3 region is CASSSRAGGTSYEQYF. As DNA, the CDR3 is TGTGCCAGCAGTTCCCGAGCGGGAGGTACCTCCTACGAGCAGTACTTC.